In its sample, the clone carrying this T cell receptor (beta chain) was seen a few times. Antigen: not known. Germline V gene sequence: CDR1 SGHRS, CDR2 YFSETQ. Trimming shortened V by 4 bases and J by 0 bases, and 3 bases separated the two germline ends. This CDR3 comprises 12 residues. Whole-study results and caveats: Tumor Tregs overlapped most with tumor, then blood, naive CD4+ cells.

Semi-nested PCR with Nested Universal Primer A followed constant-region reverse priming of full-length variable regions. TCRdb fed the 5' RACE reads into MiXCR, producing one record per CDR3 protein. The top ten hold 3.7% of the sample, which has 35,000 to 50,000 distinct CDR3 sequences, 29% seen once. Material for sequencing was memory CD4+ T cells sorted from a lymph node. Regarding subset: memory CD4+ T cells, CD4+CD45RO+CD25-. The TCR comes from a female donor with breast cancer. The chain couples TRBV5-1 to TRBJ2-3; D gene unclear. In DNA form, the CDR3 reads TGCGCCAGCAGCAAGAGCACAGATACGCAGTATTTT. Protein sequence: CASSKSTDTQYF.